The sequence of this TCR beta chain was determined in a study of breast tumors, draining lymph nodes, adjacent tissues. Whole-study results and caveats: Compared with lymph nodes, tumors were less diverse; compared with nontumor tissue, more.

With regard to this clonotype: What it binds is not known.

Germline V gene sequence: CDR1 DFQATT, CDR2 SNEGSKA (reference sequence). Trimming stripped 2 bases from V and 5 bases from J, with 16 bases between. The CDR3 spans 15 residues. One entry per CDR3 protein results from TCRdb running MiXCR on the multiplex PCR reads. The sample has tens of thousands of distinct CDR3 sequences, approximately 64% seen once. This rearrangement joins TRBV20-1 to TRBJ2-1; D not certain. Material: tumor-adjacent breast tissue. The sequence came from a female donor with breast cancer. Some clones in this sample may be carry-over from other donors' samples. In DNA form, the CDR3 reads TGCAGTGCTAGACCACTTCACTATACGCACAATGAGCAGTTCTTC. Protein: CSARPLHYTHNEQFF.